A single sample is the source of the 19 T cell receptor beta chains below, sequenced in a study of post-analysis software for immune sequencing data. No antigens are known for them. Unique molecular identifiers were built into the TCR beta cDNA libraries. From the PCR reads, TCRdb called clonotypes with MiXCR, one entry per CDR3 protein. In the table there are approximately 660,000 distinct CDR3 sequences, about 60% of which are singletons. Study conclusions and caveats: A handful of TRBV segments were significantly more frequent in patients than in controls. TRBV5-6, TRBV5-1 and TRBV20-1 were among these segments.

The sample taken for sequencing was blood. These receptors were collected from a girl aged 2-10 years with multiple sclerosis.

This sequence joins TRBV4-1 and TRBJ2-1; D possibly corresponds to TRBD2 (5 bases). V was cut by 3 bases and J by 0 bases, with 15 bases left in between. Germline assignment: CDR1 MGHRA and CDR2 YSYEKL. This CDR3 is 17 amino acids long. CDR3 loop: CASSQFLQRSSYNEQFF. CDR3 DNA sequence: TGCGCCAGCAGCCAGTTCCTACAGCGGAGCTCCTACAATGAGCAGTTCTTC.

The chain couples TRBV7-9 to TRBJ2-5; TRBD2 matches 12 bases. CDR1 is SEHNR and CDR2 is FQNEAQ in the germline V gene (reference sequence). CDR3 length: 16 amino acids. J was trimmed by 0 bases and V by 3 bases; bases with no gene match: 2. The chain's CDR3 is CASSLTSGGDQETQYF. As DNA, the CDR3 is TGTGCCAGCAGCTTGACTAGCGGGGGAGACCAAGAGACCCAGTACTTC.

This clonotype was seen more than once but under ten times. V usage is TRBV6-6 and J usage is TRBJ2-7; D is perhaps TRBD2 (6 bases). The germline CDR1 and CDR2 sequences are MNHNY and SVGAGI (reference sequence). Trimming shortened V by 6 bases and J by 2 bases, and 17 bases separated the two germline ends. The CDR3 is 15 amino acids. CDR3 sequence: CASRGLAPHTYEQYF. In nucleotides, the CDR3 is TGTGCCAGCAGGGGGCTAGCGCCCCATACCTACGAGCAGTACTTC.

The V gene is TRBV29-1, the J gene TRBJ1-2, with TRBD1 as a possible D gene (6 bases). V dropped 7 bases and J dropped 4 bases, with 13 bases sitting between them. Germline CDR1 and CDR2: SQVTM and ANQGSEA. The CDR3 spans 12 residues. The CDR3 sequence: CSATGQSYGYTF. In nucleotides, the CDR3 is TGCAGCGCAACAGGACAGAGCTATGGCTACACCTTC.

This clonotype turned up a few times. The chain combines TRBV5-5 with TRBJ2-7, with 9 bases fitting TRBD2. This CDR3 spans 15 amino acids. Germline values: CDR1 SGHKS, CDR2 YYEKEE (reference sequence). V lost 1 base and J lost 2; bases outside the gene matches: 4. The CDR3 DNA sequence: TGTGCCAGCAGCTTGTCGACTAGCGGAACCTACGAGCAGTACTTC. The encoded protein is CASSLSTSGTYEQYF.

This clonotype was seen only a few times. The chain employs TRBV7-3 and TRBJ2-3; no reliable D call. The CDR3 consists of 14 residues. The germline V gene encodes CDR1 SGHTA and CDR2 FQGTGA. V was pared by 2 bases and J by 4 bases, with 10 bases between. The CDR3 is CASSLGSLADTQYF. The CDR3 DNA sequence: TGTGCCAGCAGCTTAGGTTCTTTGGCAGATACGCAGTATTTT.

The gene calls are TRBV5-1 and TRBJ2-7, with TRBD1 matching over 10 bases. Germline CDR1 reads SGHRS; CDR2 reads YFSETQ. This CDR3 spans 15 amino acids. V shed 4 bases, J shed 5 bases, and the junction held 9 bases outside the gene matches. CDR3 coding DNA: TGCGCCAGCAGCCGTACCGGGACAGGGGCTAACGAGCAGTACTTC. It translates to CASSRTGTGANEQYF.

This clonotype has just one count. This sequence joins TRBV12-3 or TRBV12-4 and TRBJ1-1; weak D call: TRBD1 (5 bases). This CDR3 is built from 14 residues. V lost 5 bases to trimming and J lost 6 bases, with 16 bases between them. The CDR3 protein is CASSPLWGSAEAFF. CDR3 nucleotides: TGTGCCAGCAGTCCACTATGGGGGAGCGCTGAAGCTTTCTTT.

This chain links TRBV5-5 with TRBJ2-7; D call uncertain. Germline values: CDR1 SGHKS, CDR2 YYEKEE (reference sequence). The CDR3 covers 13 residues. V was pared by 0 bases and J by 3 bases, with 7 bases between. The CDR3 loop reads CASSLVYGYEQYF. DNA for the CDR3: TGTGCCAGCAGCTTGGTTTACGGCTACGAGCAGTACTTC.

The chain joins TRBV10-3 to TRBJ2-7; 8 nucleotides match TRBD2. The CDR3 runs 15 residues. Losses at the gene ends were 10 bases for V and 2 bases for J; bases not matched to a gene: 13. The germline gives CDR1 ENHRY, CDR2 SYGVKD. The CDR3 DNA reads TGTGCCACCATCCGGGGGGGGGAGGTCCCCTACGAGCAGTACTTC. Amino acids: CATIRGGEVPYEQYF.

A single count supports this clonotype. The rearrangement uses TRBV7-9 and TRBJ2-3; TRBD1 matches 12 bases. Germline-derived CDR1 and CDR2 are SEHNR and FQNEAQ (reference sequence). V shed 3 bases, J shed 2 bases, and the junction held 6 bases outside the gene matches. The CDR3 totals 17 residues. The CDR3 DNA is TGTGCCAGCAGCTTCTCAGGGGGACAGGGGGCCACAGATACGCAGTATTTT. Translated, it gives CASSFSGGQGATDTQYF.

V usage is TRBV4-2 and J usage is TRBJ2-5; unclear D gene. Germline V gene lookup returns CDR1 LGHNA and CDR2 YNFKEQ. The CDR3 loop spans 15 amino acids. Trimming cost V 0 bases and J 0 bases, with 8 bases left between them. CDR3 bases: TGTGCCAGCAGCCAAGAGTCACGGTACCAAGAGACCCAGTACTTC. This codes for CASSQESRYQETQYF.

This clonotype was recorded a few times. The gene calls are TRBV7-9 and TRBJ1-1; a possible D gene is TRBD1 (5 bases). The V end lost 5 bases, the J end lost 10 bases, and 14 bases lay between the germline ends. Germline CDR1 reads SEHNR; CDR2 reads FQNEAQ (reference sequence). There are 12 residues in the CDR3. The CDR3 region is CASSQVVGRAFF. The DNA for the CDR3 is TGTGCCAGCAGCCAGGTAGTGGGGCGAGCTTTCTTT.

This clonotype was seen a handful of times. The chain is built from TRBV5-1 and TRBJ2-5; 7 bases fit TRBD1. Germline assignment: CDR1 SGHRS and CDR2 YFSETQ. Unmatched junction bases numbered 9, after V lost 2 bases and J lost 5 bases. This CDR3 region has 15 residues. The CDR3 DNA reads as TGCGCCAGCAGCTTTTTTGCGACAGGGATTGAGACCCAGTACTTC. Protein sequence: CASSFFATGIETQYF. The variable domain in full, with the rest retrieved from reference TRBV5-1 and TRBJ2-5, is KAGVTQTPRYLIKTRGQQVTLSCSPISGHRSVSWYQQTPGQGLQFLFEYFSETQRNKGNFPGRFSGRQFSNSRSEMNVSTLELGDSALYLCASSFFATGIETQYFGPGTRLLVL.

The rearrangement links TRBV12-3 or TRBV12-4 to TRBJ2-1, with D perhaps TRBD1 or TRBD2 (5 bases each). The CDR3 is made up of 13 amino acids. V lost 8 bases and J 7 bases, leaving 15 bases between the germline ends. This CDR3 is CASGISWGNEQFF. The CDR3 DNA reads TGTGCCAGCGGAATATCTTGGGGGAATGAGCAGTTCTTC.

The rearrangement uses TRBV29-1 and TRBJ1-1; 10 bases map to TRBD1. From germline, CDR1 is SQVTM and CDR2 ANQGSEA. CDR3 length: 16 residues. V lost 0 bases to trimming and J lost 4 bases; unmatched junction nucleotides: 8. CDR3: CSVEDRDRGLCTEAFF. Written as DNA, the CDR3 is TGCAGCGTTGAAGACCGGGACAGGGGATTATGCACTGAAGCTTTCTTT.

This clonotype came up a few times. The chain links TRBV6-6 to TRBJ1-2, with 9 bases matching TRBD1. CDR3 length: 15 residues. V lost 2 bases, J lost 2 bases, and 3 bases stayed unmatched. CDR1 is MNHNY and CDR2 is SVGAGI in the germline V gene (reference sequence). CDR3 residues: CASSYTGGANYGYTF. DNA for the CDR3: TGTGCCAGCAGTTACACAGGGGGCGCGAACTATGGCTACACCTTC.

This clonotype was detected a few times. This sequence joins TRBV6-5 and TRBJ2-5; 9 nucleotides line up with TRBD1. CDR1 MNHEY and CDR2 SVGAGI come from the germline V gene. Trimming took 2 bases from V and 5 from J; bases not matched to a gene: 6. This CDR3 has 15 residues. The CDR3 loop reads CASSYGTGSGETQYF. DNA for the CDR3: TGTGCCAGCAGTTACGGGACAGGGAGTGGCGAGACCCAGTACTTC.

The V gene is TRBV27, the J gene TRBJ2-7; perhaps TRBD2 as D (7 bases). Germline loops: CDR1 MNHEY, CDR2 SMNVEV (reference sequence). Between the trimmed V and J ends, which lost 4 bases and 7 bases, there was a span of 17 bases. CDR3 length: 14 amino acids. The CDR3 here is CASSYGGGGLEQYF. The CDR3 DNA reads as TGTGCCAGCAGTTATGGCGGCGGGGGCCTGGAGCAGTACTTC.